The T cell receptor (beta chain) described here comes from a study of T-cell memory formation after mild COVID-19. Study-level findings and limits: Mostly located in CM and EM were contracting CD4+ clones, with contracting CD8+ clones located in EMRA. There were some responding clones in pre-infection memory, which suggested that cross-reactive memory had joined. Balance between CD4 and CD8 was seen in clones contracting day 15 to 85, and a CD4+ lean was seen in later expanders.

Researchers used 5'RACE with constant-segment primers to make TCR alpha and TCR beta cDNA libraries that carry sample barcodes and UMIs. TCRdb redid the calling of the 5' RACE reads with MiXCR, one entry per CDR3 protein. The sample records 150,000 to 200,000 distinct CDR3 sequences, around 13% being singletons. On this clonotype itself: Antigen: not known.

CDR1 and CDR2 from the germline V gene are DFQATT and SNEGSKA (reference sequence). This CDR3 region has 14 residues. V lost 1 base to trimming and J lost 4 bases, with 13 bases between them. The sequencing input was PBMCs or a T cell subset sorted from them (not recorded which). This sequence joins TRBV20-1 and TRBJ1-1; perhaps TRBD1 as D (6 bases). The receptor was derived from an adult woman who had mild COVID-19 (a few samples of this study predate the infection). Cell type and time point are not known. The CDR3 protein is CSARAYTGSTEAFF. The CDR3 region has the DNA TGCAGTGCTAGAGCATATACAGGGAGCACTGAAGCTTTCTTT.